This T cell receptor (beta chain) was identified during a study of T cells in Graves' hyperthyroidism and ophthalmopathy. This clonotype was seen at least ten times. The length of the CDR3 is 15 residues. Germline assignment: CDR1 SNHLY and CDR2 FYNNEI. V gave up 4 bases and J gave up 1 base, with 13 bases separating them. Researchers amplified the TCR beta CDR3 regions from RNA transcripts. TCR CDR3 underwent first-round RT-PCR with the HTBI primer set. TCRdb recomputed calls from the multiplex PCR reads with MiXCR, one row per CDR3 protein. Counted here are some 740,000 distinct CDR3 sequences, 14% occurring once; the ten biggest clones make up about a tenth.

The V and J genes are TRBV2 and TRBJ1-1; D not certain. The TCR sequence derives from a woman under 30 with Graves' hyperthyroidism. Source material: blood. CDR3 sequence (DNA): TGTGCCAGCAGTGTGGGAGGCAGGAGGAACACTGAAGCTTTCTTT. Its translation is CASSVGGRRNTEAFF.